This TCR beta chain was captured by sequencing in a study of CD8 T cells in ankylosing spondylitis. CDR3 size: 15 residues. Trimming removed 6 bases from V and 4 bases from J, with 18 bases in between. This clonotype was recorded many times. Its target is unknown. General study findings and limits: Clones tied to disease were said to be significantly enriched in matched ankylosing spondylitis synovial fluid. Blood of patients with ankylosing spondylitis appeared to be characterized by a TCR beta motif of 8 or 9 highly homologous variants. In the blood and synovial fluid of reactive arthritis, some motif variants had been previously reported.

TCRdb re-called the 5' RACE reads with MiXCR, one entry per CDR3 protein. The table lists hundreds of thousands of distinct CDR3 sequences, 20% to 30% of them singletons, with 5% to 8% in the top ten. The sample taken for sequencing was blood, either unsorted or a sorted T cell fraction (not recorded which). V gene TRBV12-3 or TRBV12-4 combines with J gene TRBJ2-5; maybe TRBD2 (7 bases). This sequence was found in a male donor with ankylosing spondylitis or in good health (not recorded which). This CDR3 is CASSPTGRAGETQYF. In nucleotides, the CDR3 is TGTGCCAGCAGCCCAACAGGGAGGGCCGGAGAGACCCAGTACTTC.